This TCR beta chain was recorded in a study of shared T cell receptors in the human thymus (dated by TCRdb to the early 2020s). Turning to the overall study: The study examined how the human thymus generates shared, self-reactive T-cell receptor alpha chains.

A note on this clone: It lacks a known antigen. Qualities for individual bases were not recorded, and no much larger clone is one base off.

To prepare the library, the immunoSEQ multiplex PCR assay was applied. Here the immuneACCESS table is served through TCRdb, limited to in-frame sequences with V and J called. Missing clones are a known gap in these copies; in checked studies unresolved V genes cover under half, and the rest lacks a known reason. The sample table shows 650,000 to 950,000 clones, and 80% to 90% are seen once. The top ten clonotypes cover about 0.011% of the sample. V has 4 bases trimmed and J has 4 bases trimmed; junction bases matching no gene number 7. The CDR3 covers 14 residues, taking in both the cysteine and the phenylalanine. Only CDR3 DNA is held: 42 bases, read in frame from base 1. Taken from the germline V gene, the CDR1 and CDR2 loops are SGHAT and FQNNGV. A further study also used this sample, focusing on human thymus T cells. As the second study states: Immunologically healthy infants undergoing open corrective cardiac surgery for congenital heart defects in Finland were used as donors. The thymus tissue came from surgical resects taken out during corrective cardiac surgery. V and J gene segment usage appeared biased in both thymic and peripheral blood repertoires. The related research found that thymic TCR repertoires overlapped highly between unrelated individuals. The study described the TCR alpha and beta repertoires in about 8 infant thymus samples and a few matching peripheral blood samples. Donor ages ranging from about 6 to 244 days were recorded, and five to seven male and a couple of female infants were included in the cohort. Thymocytes were released mechanically from tissue and stored at -70 °C as pellets of roughly 8.5-32 million cells. A QIAsymphony instrument was used to extract genomic DNA from frozen cell pellets. The immunoSEQ multiplex PCR assay was used to amplify the TCRB and TCRAD loci from a standardized amount of quality-controlled genomic DNA. Amplicons spanned the V(D)J region at a length sufficient to cover the CDR3 and identify V and J genes. Through the commercial immunoSEQ service, the amplicons were sequenced on an Illumina platform. Primer bias and sequencing errors were corrected as previously described, and TCRAD and TCRB were defined on the basis of the IMGT database. The repertoires were analysed using immunoSEQ Analyzer 3.0 and VDJTools for basic statistics, V/J segment usage, diversity estimates, rarefaction and pairwise overlap. To estimate diversity, the Chao1, ChaoE, Efron-Thisted, Shannon and inverse Simpson indices were applied, and diversity was also estimated on datasets down-sampled to the smallest sample. Repertoire overlap used strict matching of CDR3 nucleotide sequence, V gene and J gene, with Jaccard-based multidimensional scaling clustering. On average, thymus samples gave around 880,000 unique TCRB clonotypes, whereas blood samples gave roughly 84,000.

This sequence uses TRBV11-2 and TRBJ2-7; 7 junctional bases match TRBD2. Sequenced material: thymocytes. This receptor was taken from a girl in the first two years of life with a congenital heart defect. Donor details come from another sample of the same person, matched by shared clones. In nucleotides, the sequence is TGTGCCAGCAGCTATTGGGGGGGAGTTTACGAGCAGTACTTC. It translates to CASSYWGGVYEQYF.